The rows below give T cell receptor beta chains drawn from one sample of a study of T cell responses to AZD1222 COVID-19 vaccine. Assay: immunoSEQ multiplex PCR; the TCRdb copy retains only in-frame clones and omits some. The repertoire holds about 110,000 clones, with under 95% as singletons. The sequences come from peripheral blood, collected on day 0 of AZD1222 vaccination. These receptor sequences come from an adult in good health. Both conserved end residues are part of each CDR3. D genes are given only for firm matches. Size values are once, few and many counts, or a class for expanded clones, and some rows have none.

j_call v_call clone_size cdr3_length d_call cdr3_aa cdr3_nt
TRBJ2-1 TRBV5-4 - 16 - CASSPPGTGVGYEQFF TGTGCCAGCAGCCCCCCCGGGACCGGCGTTGGTTATGAGCAGTTCTTC
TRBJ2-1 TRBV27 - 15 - CASSHRTEPQNEQFF TGTGCCAGCAGCCACCGGACAGAGCCCCAAAATGAGCAGTTCTTC
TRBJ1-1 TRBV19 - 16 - CASSIIGARVNTEAFF TGTGCCAGTAGTATCATCGGTGCGCGGGTGAACACTGAAGCTTTCTTT
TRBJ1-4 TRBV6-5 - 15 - CASRLEGGTNEKLFF TGTGCCAGCAGACTCGAGGGGGGGACTAATGAAAAACTGTTTTTT
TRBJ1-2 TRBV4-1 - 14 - CASSQGRYNYGYTF TGCGCCAGCAGCCAAGGCCGATATAACTATGGCTACACCTTC
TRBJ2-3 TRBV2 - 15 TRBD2 CASRRTSGGADTQYF TGTGCCAGCAGACGGACTAGCGGGGGGGCAGATACGCAGTATTTT
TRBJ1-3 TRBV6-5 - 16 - CASSYSGADSGNTIYF TGTGCCAGCAGTTACTCCGGGGCGGACTCTGGAAACACCATATATTTT
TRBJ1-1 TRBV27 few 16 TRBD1 CASSSDRGRGVTEAFF TGTGCCAGCAGCTCCGACAGGGGAAGAGGAGTGACTGAAGCTTTCTTT
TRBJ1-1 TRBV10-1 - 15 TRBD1 CASSDPDRADTEAFF TGCGCCAGCAGTGACCCCGACAGGGCGGACACTGAAGCTTTCTTT
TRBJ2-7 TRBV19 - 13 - CASSIAGTREQYF TGTGCCAGTAGTATAGCCGGGACTCGCGAGCAGTACTTC
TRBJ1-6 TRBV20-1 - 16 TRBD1 CSASVGRGTGNSPLHF TGCAGTGCTAGTGTCGGCAGGGGGACGGGTAATTCACCCCTCCACTTT
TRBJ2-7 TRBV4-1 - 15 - CASSQGSIGYYEQYF TGCGCCAGCAGCCAAGGGTCTATCGGGTACTACGAGCAGTACTTC